The 25 T cell receptor beta chains reported below all come from one sample, sequenced in a study of cytomegalovirus exposure and HLA in healthy donors. The study ran its PCR with 60 Vbeta and 13 Jbeta primers. Data came from immunoSEQ multiplex PCR; TCRdb stores just in-frame clones and leaves some out. The sample carries 170,000 or so clones, 84% recorded once. What was sequenced was PBMCs. Receptors were obtained from a girl between 5 and 17 years old in good health and CMV-seropositive.

The chain carries TRBV7-2 and TRBJ1-2, with 7 bases that match TRBD1. The germline gives CDR1 SGHTA, CDR2 FQGNSA. This CDR3 has 14 residues. The ends lost 5 bases at V and 2 bases at J; junction bases unmatched: 5. The CDR3 DNA reads as TGTGCCAGCAGCGGGGACAGAGTAAACTATGGCTACACCTTC. Amino acids: CASSGDRVNYGYTF.

This CDR3 is CASSVELTEQFF. For the CDR3, the DNA is TGTGCCAGCAGCGTAGAGCTTACTGAGCAGTTCTTC. The chain has TRBV9 and TRBJ2-1; D ambiguous. Between the trimmed V and J ends, which lost 0 bases and 9 bases, there was a span of 7 bases. Germline assignment: CDR1 SGDLS and CDR2 YYNGEE. This CDR3 spans 12 amino acids.

The chain recombines TRBV5-1 with TRBJ2-5, with unresolved D. The CDR3 is 15 residues long. Trimming stripped 0 bases from V and 5 bases from J, with 14 bases between. In germline, CDR1 is SGHRS, CDR2 YFSETQ. The CDR3 reads CASSLVARDGETQYF. CDR3 nucleotide sequence: TGCGCCAGCAGCTTGGTAGCTCGAGATGGCGAGACCCAGTACTTC.

V gene TRBV5-1 combines with J gene TRBJ2-2; TRBD2 matches at 12 bases. CDR1 and CDR2 from the germline V gene are SGHRS and YFSETQ. The CDR3 spans 16 residues. V dropped 4 bases and J dropped 3; count of bases not matched to a gene: 4. The CDR3 is CASSPGTSGYTGELFF. The CDR3 nucleotides are TGCGCCAGCAGCCCCGGGACTAGCGGGTACACCGGGGAGCTGTTTTTT.

The chain carries TRBV27 and TRBJ1-4; 7 bases match TRBD1. Germline lookup yields CDR1 MNHEY and CDR2 SMNVEV (reference sequence). CDR3 size: 18 residues. J was trimmed by 2 bases and V by 5 bases; bases with no gene match: 14. The CDR3 spells CASSLGQVSSPTNEKLFF. CDR3 coding DNA: TGTGCCAGCAGTCTCGGACAGGTATCCTCCCCGACTAATGAAAAACTGTTTTTT.

J is TRBJ2-1 and V is TRBV5-4, with 8 bases aligning to TRBD2. J lost 3 bases, V lost 4 bases, and 9 bases had no gene match. The CDR3 spans 16 residues. Germline V CDR1 and CDR2: SGHNT, YYREEE (reference sequence). The CDR3 loop reads CASSRLGGADYNEQFF. The CDR3 DNA sequence: TGTGCCAGCAGCAGACTCGGGGGGGCTGACTACAATGAGCAGTTCTTC.

The chain recombines TRBV7-8 with TRBJ2-5, with 10 bases that match TRBD2. Trimming took 6 bases from V and 1 from J; bases not matched to a gene: 14. Germline V gene data show CDR1 as SGHVS and CDR2 as FQNEAQ. The CDR3 totals 18 residues. CDR3 nucleotide sequence: TGTGCCAGCAGAGTAAAGCGGGGGGGCGCGGGGACCCAAGAGACCCAGTACTTC. It specifies CASRVKRGGAGTQETQYF.

V gene TRBV7-9 combines with J gene TRBJ2-2; D remains ambiguous. The CDR3 sequence is 16 residues long. Germline CDR1 and CDR2: SEHNR and FQNEAQ (reference sequence). Trimming took 6 bases from V and 5 from J, leaving 19 bases between them. The CDR3 nucleotides read TGTGCCAGCAGAAAGCTACCGGGTAGTGGAACCGGGGAGCTGTTTTTT. It translates to CASRKLPGSGTGELFF.

Only a few counts were recorded for this clone. The rearrangement joins TRBV30 to TRBJ1-5, with TRBD1 matching over 7 bases. In germline, CDR1 is GTSNPN, CDR2 SVGIG (reference sequence). The CDR3 runs to 15 residues. The trim removed 3 bases at V and 0 bases at J, leaving 5 bases unmatched. The CDR3 region has the DNA TGTGCCTGGAGCCTGGGACAGCTTAGCAATCAGCCCCAGCATTTT. This translates into CAWSLGQLSNQPQHF. Variable domain in full (rest from reference TRBV30 and TRBJ1-5): SQTIHQWPATLVQPVGSPLSLECTVEGTSNPNLYWYRQAAGRGLQLLFYSVGIGQISSEVPQNLSASRPQDRQFILSSKKLLLSDSGFYLCAWSLGQLSNQPQHFGDGTRLSIL.

The chain uses TRBV2 and TRBJ1-2; 7 bases agree with TRBD1. CDR3 length equals 11 residues. Per the germline V gene, CDR1 is SNHLY and CDR2 is FYNNEI. The V and J ends lost 9 bases and 4 bases, in that order; junction bases with no gene match: 2. CDR3 DNA: TGTGCCAGGGGACAGAGCTATGGCTACACCTTC. Protein sequence: CARGQSYGYTF.

The V gene is TRBV7-2, the J gene TRBJ1-4; D is possibly TRBD1 (6 bases). The CDR3 is 15 amino acids. Looked up from germline, CDR1 is SGHTA and CDR2 is FQGNSA. Trimming stripped 1 base from V and 8 bases from J, with 14 bases between. The CDR3 here is CASSLGGRGDEKLFF. In nucleotides, the CDR3 is TGTGCCAGCAGCTTAGGAGGCAGGGGAGACGAAAAACTGTTTTTT.

The V and J genes are TRBV7-6 and TRBJ1-5, with D perhaps matching TRBD1 (6 bases). The CDR3 covers 14 residues. CDR1 is SGHVS and CDR2 is FNYEAQ in the germline V gene. V lost 5 bases and J 3 bases, leaving 11 bases between the germline ends. CDR3: CASSTDSFNQPQHF. CDR3 DNA sequence: TGTGCCAGCAGCACGGACAGTTTCAATCAGCCCCAGCATTTT.

The chain uses TRBV4-1 and TRBJ2-1; TRBD2 is a possible D gene (6 bases). Trimming left V 0 bases short and J 3 bases short, with 9 bases between. CDR1 is MGHRA and CDR2 is YSYEKL in the germline V gene. There are 15 residues in the CDR3. The CDR3 DNA reads TGCGCCAGCAGCCAAGAGGTAGCGGACTACAATGAGCAGTTCTTC. This gives the protein CASSQEVADYNEQFF.

The chain employs TRBV7-9 and TRBJ1-1; D remains unclear. The CDR3 covers 13 residues. The V gene's germline CDR1 is SEHNR and CDR2 FQNEAQ (reference sequence). Between the trimmed V and J ends, which lost 5 bases and 1 base, there was a span of 8 bases. The CDR3 bases are TGTGCCAGCAGCCACTCAGGGAACACTGAAGCTTTCTTT. Residues: CASSHSGNTEAFF.

The genes are TRBV19 and TRBJ2-3; D possibly corresponds to TRBD1 (6 bases). Looked up from germline, CDR1 is LNHDA and CDR2 is SQIVND (reference sequence). Trimming pared 7 bases from V and 6 bases from J, leaving 14 bases between. This CDR3 is built from 13 residues. The CDR3 protein is CASNFVQGDTQYF. In nucleotides, the CDR3 is TGTGCCAGTAATTTCGTTCAGGGGGATACGCAGTATTTT.

This clone was seen more than once but under ten times. The rearrangement joins TRBV6-4 to TRBJ1-2; TRBD1 might be the D (5 bases). CDR3 length: 14 residues. Trimming removed 7 bases at V and 3 bases at J, with 15 bases between. Germline lookup yields CDR1 MRHNA and CDR2 SNTAGT. The DNA of the CDR3 is TGTGCCAGCAACCCGGGGGTCGGGGACTATGGCTACACCTTC. It yields the protein CASNPGVGDYGYTF.

This chain uses TRBV5-6 with TRBJ1-4; TRBD1 matches at 7 bases. The trim removed 1 base at V and 8 bases at J, leaving 11 bases unmatched. This CDR3 is built from 16 residues. Germline V gene lookup returns CDR1 SGHDT and CDR2 YYEEEE. CDR3 in DNA: TGTGCCAGCAGCTTGATCCCCCGACAGGGCGCCGAAAAACTGTTTTTT. Its protein is CASSLIPRQGAEKLFF.

The chain is built from TRBV5-1 and TRBJ1-1; D remains ambiguous. The CDR3 is 15 amino acids. The V end was cut by 0 bases, the J end by 5 bases, with 14 bases between. Germline-derived CDR1 and CDR2 are SGHRS and YFSETQ. The CDR3 reads CASSLVYGLLTEAFF. The CDR3 DNA follows: TGCGCCAGCAGCTTGGTTTATGGCTTGTTGACTGAAGCTTTCTTT.

The CDR3 here is CASSRPGQTSNEKLFF. CDR3 in DNA: TGCGCCAGCAGCCGACCCGGACAGACGTCAAATGAAAAACTGTTTTTT. This chain links TRBV4-1 with TRBJ1-4, with a weak D call TRBD1 (6 bases). V lost 4 bases, J lost 5 bases, and 17 bases lay in between. The CDR3 is 16 amino acids. Germline CDR1 and CDR2: MGHRA and YSYEKL.

V and J are TRBV27 and TRBJ1-5, with a possible D match to TRBD1 (6 bases). The CDR3 sequence is 15 residues long. Trimming removed 8 bases at V and 3 bases at J, with 17 bases between. Germline-derived CDR1 and CDR2 are MNHEY and SMNVEV (reference sequence). CDR3 DNA: TGTGCCAGCGGACTCAGACAGGTTCACAATCAGCCCCAGCATTTT. This encodes CASGLRQVHNQPQHF.

This clone was picked up a small number of times. The rearrangement uses TRBV6-4 and TRBJ1-1, with 7 bases fitting TRBD1. CDR1 is MRHNA and CDR2 is SNTAGT in the germline V gene. V lost 3 bases to trimming and J lost 4 bases; unmatched junction nucleotides: 5. This CDR3 has 14 amino acids. The CDR3 DNA follows: TGTGCCAGCAGTGAAAAGGGGGCAGGCACTGAAGCTTTCTTT. Translation gives CASSEKGAGTEAFF.

The rearrangement uses TRBV7-9 and TRBJ1-1; 9 bases align to TRBD1. The CDR3 has 15 residues. CDR1 and CDR2 (germline): SEHNR, FQNEAQ (reference sequence). V lost 5 bases to trimming and J lost 5 bases; unmatched junction nucleotides: 9. CDR3 nucleotides: TGTGCCAGCAGCCCCGGGACAGGGAGACGAACTGAAGCTTTCTTT. Translated, it gives CASSPGTGRRTEAFF.

V and J are TRBV6-1 and TRBJ2-5, with 7 nucleotides matching TRBD1. With the DNA end fitting TRBJ2-7 better, the J assignment may be wrong. From germline, CDR1 is MNHNS and CDR2 SASEGT. CDR3 length: 12 residues. The chain's CDR3 is CASSRQGYEQYF. DNA for the CDR3: TGTGCCAGCAGTAGACAGGGCTACGAGCAGTACTTC.

This chain links TRBV5-1 with TRBJ2-4; 7 bases are a match to TRBD1. Looked up from germline, CDR1 is SGHRS and CDR2 is YFSETQ. Germline trimming cut 2 bases from V and 4 bases from J; bases unmatched to any gene: 3. The CDR3 sequence is 14 residues long. CDR3 sequence reads: CASSLGDSKNIQYF. CDR3 nucleotide sequence: TGCGCCAGCAGCTTAGGGGACAGTAAAAACATTCAGTACTTC.

CDR3 coding DNA: TGTGCCAGCAGCTTCCCGGGGAAGGTGAACACCGGGGAGCTGTTTTTT. Translation: CASSFPGKVNTGELFF. The chain carries TRBV5-4 and TRBJ2-2, with D perhaps matching TRBD2 (5 bases). The CDR3 is made up of 16 amino acids. In germline, CDR1 is SGHNT, CDR2 YYREEE (reference sequence). The V end was cut by 2 bases, the J end by 1 base, with 12 bases between. The variable domain in full, completed from reference TRBV5-4 and TRBJ2-2, reads ETGVTQSPTHLIKTRGQQVTLRCSSQSGHNTVSWYQQALGQGPQFIFQYYREEENGRGNFPPRFSGLQFPNYSSELNVNALELDDSALYLCASSFPGKVNTGELFFGEGSRLTVL.